This T cell receptor (beta chain) was sequenced for a study of T cell repertoires in aging, cancer and after chemotherapy. V lost 6 bases and J lost 6; bases outside the gene matches: 7. This CDR3 is built from 15 residues. Study-level results: Across the chemotherapy interval, each cancer cohort showed higher median generation probability, suggesting thymic rebound.

Rearranged V-D-J TRB sequences were amplified with a mixed TRB-A/B primer pool. One entry per CDR3 protein, called by TCRdb with MiXCR from the multiplex PCR reads. The repertoire has 4,000 to 6,000 distinct CDR3 sequences, 30% to 40% of them found once; the top ten carry 35% to 50%. The template was genomic DNA from peripheral blood, not RNA. Worth noting for this clonotype: No antigen is known for it.

This chain connects TRBV12-3 or TRBV12-4 to TRBJ1-4, with 10 nucleotides matching TRBD1. Sequencing input: blood. The TCR originated in a human donor with a blood cancer. The CDR3 sequence: CASSVTGGGHEKLFF. The DNA for the CDR3 is TGTGCCAGCAGCGTGACAGGGGGCGGTCATGAAAAACTGTTTTTT.